Sequencing of this T cell receptor (beta chain) was carried out in a study of cytomegalovirus exposure and HLA in healthy donors. A note on this clone: What it binds is not known.

General observations from the study: Association with HLA alleles at 0.05 false discovery rate was found for 15,000 or so TCR beta sequences in a later analysis.

Vbeta (60) and Jbeta (13) primers were used in the PCR. The repertoire was sequenced with immunoSEQ multiplex PCR; TCRdb's copy has only in-frame clones and lacks some. The sample carries over 150,000 clones, around 68% recorded once. Germline V gene lookup returns CDR1 SGHNT and CDR2 YYREEE (reference sequence). Between the trimmed V and J ends, which lost 4 bases and 3 bases, there was a span of 19 bases. The CDR3 is 16 residues long. The rearrangement links TRBV5-4 to TRBJ1-1, with a weak D call TRBD1 (5 bases). The receptor was derived from a woman aged 40 to 55 in good health and CMV-seropositive. The specimen was PBMCs. CDR3: CASSPSQEGWDTEAFF. The CDR3 region has the DNA TGTGCCAGCAGCCCTTCTCAGGAGGGGTGGGACACTGAAGCTTTCTTT.